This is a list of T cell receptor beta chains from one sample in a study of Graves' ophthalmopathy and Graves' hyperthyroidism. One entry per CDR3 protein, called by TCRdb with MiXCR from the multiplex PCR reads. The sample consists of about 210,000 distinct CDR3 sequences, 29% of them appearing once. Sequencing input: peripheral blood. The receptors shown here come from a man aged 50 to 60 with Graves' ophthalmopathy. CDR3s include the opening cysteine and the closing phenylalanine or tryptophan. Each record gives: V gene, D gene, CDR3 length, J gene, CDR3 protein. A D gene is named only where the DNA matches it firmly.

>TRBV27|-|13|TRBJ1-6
CASSPGRGSPLHF
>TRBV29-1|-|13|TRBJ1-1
CSVTGSRDTEALF
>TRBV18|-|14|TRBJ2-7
CASSPRRGGYEQYF
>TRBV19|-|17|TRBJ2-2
CASSMEDRGPNTGELFF
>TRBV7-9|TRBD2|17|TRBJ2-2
CASSSASSGGNTGELFF
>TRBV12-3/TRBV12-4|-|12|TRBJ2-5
CASSLVEETQYF
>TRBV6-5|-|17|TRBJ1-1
CASSYSQGAWSDTEAFF
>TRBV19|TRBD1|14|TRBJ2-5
CASSTGGGQETQYF
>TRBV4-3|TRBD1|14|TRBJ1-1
CASSQTGSSTEAFF
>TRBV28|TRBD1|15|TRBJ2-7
CASSSTGAPSYEQYF
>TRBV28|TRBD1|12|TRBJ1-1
CASSSGTGRAFF
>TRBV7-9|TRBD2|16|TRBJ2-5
CASSPHWAGEVETQYF
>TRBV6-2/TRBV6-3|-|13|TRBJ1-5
CASRDLRNQPQHF
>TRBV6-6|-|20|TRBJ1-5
CASRQSGTATRRGSNQPQHF
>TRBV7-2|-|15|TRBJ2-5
CASSLVSGAQGTQYF
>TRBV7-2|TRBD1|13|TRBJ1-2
CASSLKGALGYTF
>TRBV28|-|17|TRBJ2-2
CASSLPLLTGNTGELFF
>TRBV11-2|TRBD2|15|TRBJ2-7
CASSPLAGEVYEQYF